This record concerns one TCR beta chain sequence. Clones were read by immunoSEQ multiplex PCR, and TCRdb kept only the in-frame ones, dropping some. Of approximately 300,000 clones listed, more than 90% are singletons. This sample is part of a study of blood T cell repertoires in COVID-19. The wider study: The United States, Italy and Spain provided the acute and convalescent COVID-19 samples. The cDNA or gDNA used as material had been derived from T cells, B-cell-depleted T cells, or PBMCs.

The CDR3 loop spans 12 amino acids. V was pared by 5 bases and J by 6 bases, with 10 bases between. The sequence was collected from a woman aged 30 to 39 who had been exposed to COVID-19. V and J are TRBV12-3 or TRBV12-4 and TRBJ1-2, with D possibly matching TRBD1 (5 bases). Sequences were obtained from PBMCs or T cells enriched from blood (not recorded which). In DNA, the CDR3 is TGTGCCAGCAGTACGACGGGGGATGGCTACACCTTC. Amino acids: CASSTTGDGYTF.